This T cell receptor (beta chain) was observed in a study of CD8+ T cells in alopecia areata. Sequencing templates came from extracted RNA that was reverse transcribed into cDNA. TCRdb's table, derived via immunoSEQ multiplex PCR, lists solely in-frame clones and lacks some. The repertoire holds 170,000 or so clones, 50% to 70% seen once, with around 0.91% in the top ten. As to treatment: oral pan-JAK inhibitor, 5-10 mg twice daily. Losses at the gene ends were 0 bases for V and 2 bases for J; bases not matched to a gene: 3. The CDR3 runs 15 residues. Germline V gives CDR1 SGHRS, CDR2 YFSETQ. A few counts support this clone.

This receptor was obtained from a human donor with alopecia areata. The material was CD4+ T cells sorted from blood, obtained at week 4, from a patient treated with tofacitinib. The gene calls are TRBV5-1 and TRBJ2-5; 8 bases align to TRBD2. DNA of the CDR3: TGCGCCAGCAGCTTGGTGGCGGGGGGTCAAGAGACCCAGTACTTC. It yields the protein CASSLVAGGQETQYF.